This entry lists 16 T cell receptor beta chains sequenced from one sample in a study of T cell clonality in common variable immunodeficiency. Sequencing used immunoSEQ multiplex PCR; TCRdb keeps in-frame clones, though not all of them. The sample contains more than 35,000 clones, none of them singletons. Overall study findings and caveats: Reportedly, TCR beta sequences from common variable immunodeficiency showed fewer deletions and N-nucleotide insertions.

Their antigens are not known. Sequenced input: peripheral blood mononuclear cells. The receptors come from a human donor with common variable immunodeficiency.

Comments on this clone: The read halts 3 residues ahead of the CDR3 end, with the missing end drawn from the germline J gene. The chain has TRBV7-9 and TRBJ2-5, with TRBD1 as a possible D gene (5 bases). The CDR3 spans 14 residues. Trimming removed 0 bases at V and 6 bases at J, with 11 bases between. Germline CDR1 and CDR2: SEHNR and FQNEAQ (reference sequence). The covered CDR3 bases are TGTGCCAGCAGCTTAGCGTCTCAGGGAAAGACC. Protein sequence: CASSLASQGKT. The whole CDR3 protein is CASSLASQGKTQYF.

The CDR3 loop reads CAWSPQGWEGYTF. Partial CDR3 DNA: TGTGCCTGGAGCCCCCAGGGGTGGGAGGGC. This chain links TRBV30 with TRBJ1-2; D is perhaps TRBD1 (6 bases). The sequence runs out 3 residues before the end of the CDR3; the remainder is reconstructed from the germline J gene. The germline gives CDR1 GTSNPN, CDR2 SVGIG (reference sequence). The CDR3 is 13 amino acids.

This clone occurred many times. The sample carries other DNA sequences with the same CDR3. Partial CDR3 DNA: TGTGCCTGGAGTGGGGACAGGGCCTTGGGC. This encodes CAWSGDRALG. The entire CDR3 sequence reads CAWSGDRALGYTF. The chain combines TRBV30 with TRBJ1-2; 9 nucleotides align to TRBD1. Read data end 3 residues before the CDR3 end; the end is taken from the germline J gene. Germline assignment: CDR1 GTSNPN and CDR2 SVGIG (reference sequence). CDR3 length: 13 residues. Full variable domain (outside the CDR3, taken from reference TRBV30 and TRBJ1-2): SQTIHQWPATLVQPVGSPLSLECTVEGTSNPNLYWYRQAAGRGLQLLFYSVGIGQISSEVPQNLSASRPQDRQFILSSKKLLLSDSGFYLCAWSGDRALGYTFGSGTRLTVV.

As regards this clone: The DNA ends 3 residues before the CDR3 does, and the rest of the CDR3 is filled in from the germline J gene. The V gene is TRBV6-2 or TRBV6-3, the J gene TRBJ2-5, with TRBD2 matching over 9 bases. The CDR3 totals 14 residues. Germline V lookup: CDR1 MNHEY, CDR2 SVGEGT. V lost 8 bases and J lost 6; bases outside the gene matches: 10. CDR3 in amino acids: CASQKAGGMKTQYF. CDR3 DNA, as far as it was read: TGTGCCAGCCAGAAGGCGGGAGGGATGAAGACC.

This clone was seen many times. The read ends 3 residues early relative to the CDR3; the germline J gene fills the gap. This sequence joins TRBV7-9 and TRBJ2-2; tentatively, D is TRBD1 (6 bases). The CDR3 covers 15 residues. CDR1 and CDR2 from the germline V gene are SEHNR and FQNEAQ (reference sequence). Trimming took 5 bases from V and 1 from J, leaving 11 bases between them. The CDR3 reads CASSKTGQNTGELFF. The CDR3 bases that were read are TGTGCCAGCAGCAAGACAGGACAGAACACCGGGGAG.

A word on this clone: The read finishes 3 residues shy of the CDR3 end, and the germline J gene is used to complete it. J is TRBJ1-6 and V is TRBV6-2 or TRBV6-3; tentative D call: TRBD1 (5 bases). The CDR3 extends over 13 amino acids. Germline V gives CDR1 MNHEY, CDR2 SVGEGT. V was cut by 2 bases and J by 9 bases, with 8 bases left in between. The CDR3 bases that were read are TGTGCCAGCAGTTACAGGAGGGGTTCACCC. It specifies CASSYRRGSP. The CDR3 in full is CASSYRRGSPLHF.

This clone has at least ten counts. Partial CDR3 DNA: TGTGCCAGTAGTATAGACGGTGCAACTAATGAAAAA. Amino acid sequence: CASSIDGATNEK. The full CDR3 sequence reads CASSIDGATNEKLFF. The V call is TRBV19, the J call TRBJ1-4; D is uncertain. The CDR3 goes on 3 residues after the read ends, and that part is filled in from the germline J gene. The CDR3 totals 15 residues. Germline CDR1 LNHDA, CDR2 SQIVND (reference sequence). V was shortened by 0 bases and J by 0 bases, with 5 bases between the two germline ends.

This clone was detected ten times or more. The read ends 3 residues early relative to the CDR3; the germline J gene fills the gap. V is TRBV29-1 and J is TRBJ2-1, with D possibly TRBD2 on 7 matching bases. The CDR3 is 15 residues long. Trimming took 2 bases from V and 7 from J, leaving 18 bases between them. Germline V gene sequence: CDR1 SQVTM, CDR2 ANQGSEA. The sequenced CDR3 bases are TGCAGCGTTGAACCGGCCGTTGGGGGGGCGAATGAG. Residues: CSVEPAVGGANE. The entire CDR3 is CSVEPAVGGANEQFF.

This clone showed up just a few times. CDR3 bases read: TGTGCCAGTAGTATAGGAGGGGCGGTGGAGACC. It encodes CASSIGGAVET. The full-length CDR3 reads as CASSIGGAVETQYF. This chain joins TRBV19 and TRBJ2-5; D is possibly TRBD1 or TRBD2 (5 bases each). The sequenced fragment ends 3 residues before the CDR3 boundary, so the rest is inferred from the germline J gene. The V end lost 1 base, the J end lost 5 bases, and 11 bases lay between the germline ends. The germline CDR1 and CDR2 sequences are LNHDA and SQIVND (reference sequence). This CDR3 region has 14 residues. Together with reference TRBV19 and TRBJ2-5, the CDR3 gives the full variable domain: DGGITQSPKYLFRKEGQNVTLSCEQNLNHDAMYWYRQDPGQGLRLIYYSQIVNDFQKGDIAEGYSVSREKKESFPLTVTSAQKNPTAFYLCASSIGGAVETQYFGPGTRLLVL.

This clone was found many times. The CDR3 protein is CASSPIGFGANTGELFF. CDR3 bases read: TGTGCCAGCTCACCAATCGGATTCGGGGCGAACACCGGGGAG. This sequence joins TRBV18 and TRBJ2-2; D may be TRBD2 (5 bases). The read terminates 3 residues ahead of where the CDR3 ends, so the germline J gene completes it. This CDR3 has 17 residues. Trimming cost V 2 bases and J 0 bases, with 13 bases left between them. Germline-derived CDR1 and CDR2 are KGHSH and LQKENI.

This clone was seen at least ten times. The read comes to an end 3 residues before the CDR3 does, leaving the germline J gene to fill in the end. The chain joins TRBV7-9 to TRBJ1-1; D unresolved. Germline V gene data show CDR1 as SEHNR and CDR2 as FQNEAQ (reference sequence). CDR3 length equals 15 residues. The CDR3 protein is CASSLPHTATKTAFF. The sequenced CDR3 bases are TGTGCCAGCAGCTTACCCCACACAGCCACGAAGACA.

On this clone itself: The observed sequence ends 3 residues before the CDR3 terminus, with the missing tail filled in from the germline J gene. The V gene is TRBV7-3, the J gene TRBJ2-2, with D perhaps TRBD2 (5 bases). This CDR3 spans 13 amino acids. V was cut by 3 bases and J by 3 bases, with 5 bases left in between. Germline V gives CDR1 SGHTA, CDR2 FQGTGA. The CDR3 here is CASSFGDTGELFF. The covered CDR3 bases are TGTGCCAGCAGCTTCGGGGACACCGGGGAG.

Comment on this clone: The read is 3 residues too short to cover the CDR3 end, so that end is filled in from the germline J gene. The rearrangement uses TRBV19 and TRBJ2-1, with 11 nucleotides matching TRBD1. The CDR3 runs to 19 residues. The germline CDR1 and CDR2 sequences are LNHDA and SQIVND (reference sequence). V shed 2 bases and J 5 bases; nucleotides not matched to a gene: 14. The CDR3: CASSIYGQGAGTGNNEQFF. The covered CDR3 bases are TGTGCCAGTAGTATATATGGACAGGGGGCCGGGACAGGGAACAATGAG.

As regards this clone: Sequencing ends 3 residues short of the CDR3 end; the germline J gene provides the rest. The V call is TRBV19, the J call TRBJ1-3, with D hard to call. V was trimmed by 3 bases and J by 0 bases, leaving 6 bases between them. Germline V gene data show CDR1 as LNHDA and CDR2 as SQIVND (reference sequence). This CDR3 spans 14 amino acids. The sequenced part of the CDR3 DNA is TGTGCCAGTAGTATCGGGTTCTCTGGAAACACC. Translated: CASSIGFSGNT. The whole CDR3 protein reads CASSIGFSGNTIYF.

This clone was counted only a few times. The DNA ends 3 residues before the CDR3 does, and the rest of the CDR3 is filled in from the germline J gene. The rearrangement uses TRBV19 and TRBJ2-1; D gene uncertain. The CDR3 loop spans 13 amino acids. Germline V lookup: CDR1 LNHDA, CDR2 SQIVND (reference sequence). Deletions cut 1 base from V and 7 bases from J, with 8 bases between. The sequenced part of the CDR3 DNA is TGTGCCAGTAGTATAGTGAACGGGAATGAG. It yields the protein CASSIVNGNE. The complete CDR3 sequence is CASSIVNGNEQFF. Filled out from reference TRBV19 and TRBJ2-1, the complete variable domain reads DGGITQSPKYLFRKEGQNVTLSCEQNLNHDAMYWYRQDPGQGLRLIYYSQIVNDFQKGDIAEGYSVSREKKESFPLTVTSAQKNPTAFYLCASSIVNGNEQFFGPGTRLTVL.

The table lists this clone with a few counts. The read finishes 3 residues shy of the CDR3 end, and the germline J gene is used to complete it. The genes are TRBV2 and TRBJ1-1, with a tentative D call TRBD1 (6 bases). This CDR3 region has 14 residues. The germline CDR1 and CDR2 sequences are SNHLY and FYNNEI. Trimming stripped 4 bases from V and 5 bases from J, with 14 bases between. The sequenced CDR3 bases are TGTGCCAGCAGTGGGGGAGGGGGTCAGACTGAA. Its translation: CASSGGGGQTE. In full, the CDR3 is CASSGGGGQTEAFF. The complete variable domain, with remaining parts taken from reference TRBV2 and TRBJ1-1, reads EPEVTQTPSHQVTQMGQEVILRCVPISNHLYFYWYRQILGQKVEFLVSFYNNEISEKSEIFDDQFSVERPDGSNFTLKIRSTKLEDSAMYFCASSGGGGQTEAFFGQGTRLTVV.